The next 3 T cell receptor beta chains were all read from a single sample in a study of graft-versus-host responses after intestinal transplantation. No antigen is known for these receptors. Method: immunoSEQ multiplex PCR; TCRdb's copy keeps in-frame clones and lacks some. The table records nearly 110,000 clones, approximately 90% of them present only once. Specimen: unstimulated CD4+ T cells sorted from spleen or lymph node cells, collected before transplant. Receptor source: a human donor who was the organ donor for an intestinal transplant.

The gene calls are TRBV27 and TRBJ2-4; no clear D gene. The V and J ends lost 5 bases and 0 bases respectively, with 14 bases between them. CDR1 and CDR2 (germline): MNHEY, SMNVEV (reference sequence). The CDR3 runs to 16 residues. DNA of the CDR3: TGTGCCAGCAGTGGCACCAAATTACTAGCCAAAAACATTCAGTACTTC. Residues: CASSGTKLLAKNIQYF.

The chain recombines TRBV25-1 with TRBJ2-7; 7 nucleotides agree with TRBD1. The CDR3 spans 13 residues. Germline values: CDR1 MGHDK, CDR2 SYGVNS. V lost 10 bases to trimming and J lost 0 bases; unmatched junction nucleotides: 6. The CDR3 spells CATRAGGSYEQYF. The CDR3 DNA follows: TGTGCCACCCGGGCAGGGGGCTCCTACGAGCAGTACTTC.

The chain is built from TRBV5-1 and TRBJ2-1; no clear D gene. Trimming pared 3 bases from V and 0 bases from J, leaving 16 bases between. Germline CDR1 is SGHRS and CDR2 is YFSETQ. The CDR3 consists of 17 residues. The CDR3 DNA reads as TGCGCCAGCAGCTCGAACCCCATCAAGAGCTCCTACAATGAGCAGTTCTTC. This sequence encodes CASSSNPIKSSYNEQFF.